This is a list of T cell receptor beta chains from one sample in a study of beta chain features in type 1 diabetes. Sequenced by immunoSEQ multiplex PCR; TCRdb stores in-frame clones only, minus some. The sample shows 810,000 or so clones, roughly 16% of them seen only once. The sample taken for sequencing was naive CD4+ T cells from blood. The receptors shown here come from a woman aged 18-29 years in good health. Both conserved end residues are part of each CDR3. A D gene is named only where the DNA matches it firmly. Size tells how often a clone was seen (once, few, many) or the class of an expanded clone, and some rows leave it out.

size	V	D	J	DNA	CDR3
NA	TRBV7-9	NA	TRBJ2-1	TGTGCCAGCAGCCCACCCCCCGGTAGTGGGGGCCCCCTGAACAATGAGCAGTTCTTC	CASSPPPGSGGPLNNEQFF
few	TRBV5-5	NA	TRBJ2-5	TGTGCCAGCAGCTTGGGTTGGAGTCAAGAGACCCAGTACTTC	CASSLGWSQETQYF
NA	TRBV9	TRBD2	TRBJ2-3	TGTGCCAGCAGCGCCCGGACTAGCGGGAATCCAGATACGCAGTATTTT	CASSARTSGNPDTQYF
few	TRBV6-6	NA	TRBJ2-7	TGTGCCAGCACGGGCAGGGGCTACGAGCAGTACTTC	CASTGRGYEQYF
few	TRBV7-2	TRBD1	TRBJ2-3	TGTGCCAGCAGCGGACAGGGTATTCGGACAGATACGCAGTATTTT	CASSGQGIRTDTQYF
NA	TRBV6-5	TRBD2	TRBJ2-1	TGTGCCAGCACCCGACTAGCTACCGATGAGCAGTTCTTC	CASTRLATDEQFF
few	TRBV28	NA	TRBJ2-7	TGTGCCAGCAGTTTTCGGCCTAACTACGAGCAGTACTTC	CASSFRPNYEQYF
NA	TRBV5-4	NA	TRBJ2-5	TGTGCCAGCAGCTCGGGAGACAGGGAAGAGACCCAGTACTTC	CASSSGDREETQYF
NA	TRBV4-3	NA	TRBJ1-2	TGCGCCAGCAGCCAAGATTACAGGGCGGGGGGCTACACCTTC	CASSQDYRAGGYTF
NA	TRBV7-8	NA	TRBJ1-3	TGTGCCAGCAGCCTCCGGGACTCCATTAACTCTGGAAACACCATATATTTT	CASSLRDSINSGNTIYF
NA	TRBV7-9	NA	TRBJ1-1	TGTGCCAGCAGCTTAGACATCGCTGAAGCTTTCTTT	CASSLDIAEAFF
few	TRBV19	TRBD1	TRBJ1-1	TGTGCCAGTAAGTCTGGGACAGTGGGCGCTGAAGCTTTCTTT	CASKSGTVGAEAFF